These 19 T cell receptor beta chains were sequenced from one sample in a study of naive and memory T cell subsets. Two oligonucleotides, mixed equimolar, formed the beta constant-region primer covering TRBC1 and TRBC2. MiXCR was run by TCRdb on the UMI-ligation and nested PCR reads, yielding one entry per CDR3 protein. The table shows roughly 140,000 distinct CDR3 sequences, with approximately 15% occurring only once. Sequencing input: naive CD4+ T cells from blood. Receptors were obtained from a human donor in good health.

This clonotype was observed a few times. The chain has TRBV5-1 and TRBJ2-1; D might be TRBD2 (6 bases). V dropped 1 base and J dropped 0 bases, with 8 bases sitting between them. The CDR3 consists of 15 residues. Germline assignment: CDR1 SGHRS and CDR2 YFSETQ. The CDR3 sequence is CASSLIGSSYNEQFF. CDR3 nucleotide sequence: TGCGCCAGCAGCTTGATCGGGAGCTCCTACAATGAGCAGTTCTTC.

V is TRBV5-1 and J is TRBJ1-5, with D possibly being TRBD1 (5 bases). Per germline, CDR1 SGHRS and CDR2 YFSETQ. There are 16 residues in the CDR3. V shed 0 bases and J shed 6 bases, with 16 bases lying between them. The CDR3 DNA reads as TGCGCCAGCAGCTTGGATTCCCAGGGAAAGGGTCAGCCCCAGCATTTT. It codes for CASSLDSQGKGQPQHF. Full variable domain (outside the CDR3, taken from reference TRBV5-1 and TRBJ1-5): KAGVTQTPRYLIKTRGQQVTLSCSPISGHRSVSWYQQTPGQGLQFLFEYFSETQRNKGNFPGRFSGRQFSNSRSEMNVSTLELGDSALYLCASSLDSQGKGQPQHFGDGTRLSIL.

This clonotype was counted once. The chain is built from TRBV7-2 and TRBJ1-5; TRBD1 aligns across 7 bases. V shed 2 bases, J shed 6 bases, and the junction held 7 bases outside the gene matches. Germline lookup yields CDR1 SGHTA and CDR2 FQGNSA. This CDR3 comprises 15 residues. CDR3: CASSLKTGLAQPQHF. DNA of the CDR3: TGTGCCAGCAGCTTAAAGACAGGGCTTGCTCAGCCCCAGCATTTT.

This clonotype was seen more than once but under ten times. V usage is TRBV7-2 and J usage is TRBJ1-2; D is undetermined. The CDR3 runs 12 residues. Germline CDR1 is SGHTA and CDR2 is FQGNSA. V gave up 1 base and J gave up 8 bases, with 8 bases separating them. DNA of the CDR3: TGTGCCAGCAGCTTAGATCGGCGGGGCTACACCTTC. This codes for CASSLDRRGYTF.

This sequence joins TRBV7-2 and TRBJ2-3; 8 positions agree with TRBD2. This CDR3 contains 14 residues. The V gene end was trimmed by 3 bases and the J gene end by 3 bases; junction bases not matched to a gene: 2. The germline CDR1 and CDR2 sequences are SGHTA and FQGNSA. The CDR3 is CASSFAGGTDTQYF. CDR3 nucleotides: TGTGCCAGCAGCTTCGCGGGAGGTACAGATACGCAGTATTTT.

Ten or more counts support this clonotype. The chain joins TRBV7-2 to TRBJ2-3; either TRBD1 or TRBD2 may fit D (5 bases each). V was trimmed by 5 bases and J by 2 bases, leaving 8 bases between them. The CDR3 is 13 residues long. From germline, CDR1 is SGHTA and CDR2 FQGNSA. The chain's CDR3 is CASSRGATDTQYF. The DNA for the CDR3 is TGTGCCAGCAGCCGAGGGGCCACAGATACGCAGTATTTT.

The CDR3 here is CASGSRVTEAFF. The CDR3 DNA follows: TGTGCTAGTGGTTCAAGGGTAACTGAAGCTTTCTTT. The V gene is TRBV12-5, the J gene TRBJ1-1, with D unclear. Trimming cost V 4 bases and J 5 bases, with 8 bases left between them. The germline V gene encodes CDR1 LGHNT and CDR2 FRNRAP. The CDR3 consists of 12 residues.

The V gene is TRBV9, the J gene TRBJ2-5; 11 nucleotides match TRBD2. Trimming at V came to 4 bases and at J to 5 bases, leaving 7 bases not matched to a gene. Germline CDR1 SGDLS, CDR2 YYNGEE. This CDR3 has 15 amino acids. The CDR3 region is CASSLTSGIRETQYF. The CDR3 DNA follows: TGTGCCAGCAGCCTGACTAGCGGGATTAGGGAGACCCAGTACTTC.

Regarding this clonotype: Possible read error: a much larger clone is one base away. This sequence joins TRBV28 and TRBJ1-1, with 8 bases that match TRBD1. Per germline, CDR1 MDHEN and CDR2 SYDVKM. CDR3 length equals 17 residues. The ends lost 4 bases at V and 1 base at J; junction bases unmatched: 11. CDR3: CASSSRGRGSRNTEAFF. The CDR3 DNA sequence: TGTGCCAGCAGTTCCAGGGGGCGCGGGTCCAGGAACACTGAAGCTTTCTTT.

This chain joins TRBV24-1 and TRBJ2-1; D is possibly TRBD1 (6 bases). The CDR3 loop spans 16 amino acids. The V end lost 4 bases, the J end lost 1 base, and 13 bases lay between the germline ends. The germline gives CDR1 KGHDR, CDR2 SFDVKD. CDR3 in DNA: TGTGCCACCAGTGAACCAGGGGCGGATTCCTACAATGAGCAGTTCTTC. Encoded protein: CATSEPGADSYNEQFF.

In its sample, this clonotype was seen a few times. The CDR3 here is CAISEGGGGEQFF. As DNA, the CDR3 is TGTGCCATCAGTGAGGGCGGGGGCGGTGAGCAGTTCTTC. The chain uses TRBV10-3 and TRBJ2-1; the D gene is possibly TRBD2 (7 bases). V lost 2 bases and J 9 bases, leaving 11 bases between the germline ends. CDR1 and CDR2 from the germline V gene are ENHRY and SYGVKD. CDR3 length: 13 residues.

The chain combines TRBV27 with TRBJ1-2; TRBD1 is a possible D gene (6 bases). CDR3 size: 15 residues. Looked up from germline, CDR1 is MNHEY and CDR2 is SMNVEV (reference sequence). Trimming removed 5 bases at V and 2 bases at J, with 15 bases between. CDR3 residues: CASSQRGQRNYGYTF. For the CDR3, the DNA is TGTGCCAGCAGTCAACGCGGACAGCGCAACTATGGCTACACCTTC.

In its sample, this clonotype was seen a few times. The chain uses TRBV29-1 and TRBJ2-3; 7 bases are shared with TRBD2. This CDR3 is built from 17 residues. The V and J ends lost 1 base and 2 bases, in that order; junction bases with no gene match: 12. The V gene's germline CDR1 is SQVTM and CDR2 ANQGSEA. CDR3 sequence reads: CSVEGGGSGWYTDTQYF. The DNA of the CDR3 is TGCAGCGTTGAAGGGGGGGGGAGCGGCTGGTACACAGATACGCAGTATTTT.

This clonotype was seen only a few times. This rearrangement joins TRBV5-4 to TRBJ2-1, with D possibly being TRBD2 (6 bases). In germline, CDR1 is SGHNT, CDR2 YYREEE (reference sequence). Deletions cut 7 bases from V and 2 bases from J, with 16 bases between. This CDR3 region has 15 residues. The CDR3 reads CASSRDSGPYNEQFF. The CDR3 region has the DNA TGTGCCAGCTCCCGGGACTCAGGGCCCTACAATGAGCAGTTCTTC.

The rearrangement links TRBV7-2 to TRBJ1-4; no clear D. Germline V CDR1 and CDR2: SGHTA, FQGNSA. This CDR3 has 16 amino acids. V was pared by 5 bases and J by 7 bases, with 20 bases between. CDR3 residues: CASSRKATHGSEKLFF. CDR3 in DNA: TGTGCCAGCAGCCGTAAGGCGACCCACGGGAGTGAAAAACTGTTTTTT. Based on the CDR3 plus reference TRBV7-2 and TRBJ1-4, the full variable domain is GAGVSQSPSNKVTEKGKDVELRCDPISGHTALYWYRQSLGQGLEFLIYFQGNSAPDKSGLPSDRFSAERTGGSVSTLTIQRTQQEDSAVYLCASSRKATHGSEKLFFGSGTQLSVL.

This clonotype was seen a few times. The chain uses TRBV10-3 and TRBJ2-1; TRBD2 agrees at 9 bases. V gave up 6 bases and J gave up 4 bases; unmatched junction bases: 4. The CDR3 is 14 residues long. Germline V lookup: CDR1 ENHRY, CDR2 SYGVKD. In DNA form, the CDR3 reads TGTGCCATCAGAGATACTAGCGGGTACAATGAGCAGTTCTTC. Its translation is CAIRDTSGYNEQFF.

This clonotype was observed a handful of times. This sequence joins TRBV27 and TRBJ1-5; D might be TRBD1 (5 bases). Germline CDR1 reads MNHEY; CDR2 reads SMNVEV (reference sequence). This CDR3 spans 17 amino acids. V dropped 6 bases and J dropped 3 bases, with 21 bases sitting between them. The CDR3 is CASSRETDPLNNQPQHF. Here the CDR3 DNA reads TGTGCCAGCAGCCGTGAGACAGACCCATTGAACAATCAGCCCCAGCATTTT.

This clonotype showed up just a few times. Here the CDR3 reads CASWSLSSYNEQFF. CDR3 bases: TGTGCCAGCTGGAGTTTAAGCTCCTACAATGAGCAGTTCTTC. The chain combines TRBV6-5 with TRBJ2-1, with no clear D. The germline V and J ends were trimmed by 8 bases and 0 bases, with 11 bases remaining between them. The CDR3 totals 14 residues. Germline-derived CDR1 and CDR2 are MNHEY and SVGAGI.

This clonotype was found a few times. The chain combines TRBV20-1 with TRBJ2-7; D unresolved. Trimming left V 3 bases short and J 4 bases short, with 13 bases between. Germline values: CDR1 DFQATT, CDR2 SNEGSKA (reference sequence). The CDR3 length is 13 residues. This chain's CDR3 is CSASEAIHYEQYF. CDR3 coding DNA: TGCAGTGCTAGTGAGGCAATTCATTACGAGCAGTACTTC.